These 18 T cell receptor beta chains were sequenced from one sample in a study of identical twins. TCRdb analysed the 5' RACE reads with MiXCR anew, one entry per CDR3 protein. The table lists 1.5 million or so distinct CDR3 sequences, about 32% of them singletons. Specimen: cord blood. These receptors all come from a newborn girl in good health.

The V call is TRBV7-2, the J call TRBJ2-7; no reliable D call. This CDR3 has 17 residues. Trimming removed 2 bases from V and 2 bases from J, with 19 bases in between. Germline assignment: CDR1 SGHTA and CDR2 FQGNSA. In DNA, the CDR3 is TGTGCCAGCAGCTTAATAAGTGAGGCAGCGCTCCCCTACGAGCAGTACTTC. Amino acids: CASSLISEAALPYEQYF. The full variable domain, completed using reference TRBV7-2 and TRBJ2-7, is GAGVSQSPSNKVTEKGKDVELRCDPISGHTALYWYRQSLGQGLEFLIYFQGNSAPDKSGLPSDRFSAERTGGSVSTLTIQRTQQEDSAVYLCASSLISEAALPYEQYFGPGTRLTVT.

This clonotype was counted only a few times. The chain couples TRBV7-8 to TRBJ1-4; D not certain. CDR1 is SGHVS, CDR2 FQNEAQ, per germline. The CDR3 extends over 15 amino acids. The germline V and J ends were trimmed by 2 bases and 5 bases, with 12 bases remaining between them. This CDR3 is CASSLKGRRNEKLFF. The CDR3 DNA is TGTGCCAGCAGCTTAAAAGGACGTCGGAATGAAAAACTGTTTTTT.

J is TRBJ2-1 and V is TRBV11-2, with 15 bases lining up with TRBD2. The J call may be incorrect, as the DNA end agrees better with TRBJ2-7. This CDR3 is built from 17 residues. Germline-derived CDR1 and CDR2 are SGHAT and FQNNGV. The CDR3 protein is CASSDGLAGGSYNEQYF. CDR3 nucleotides: TGTGCCAGCAGCGACGGACTAGCGGGAGGGTCCTACAATGAGCAGTACTTC.

The V and J genes are TRBV5-1 and TRBJ1-3; D is ambiguous. The CDR3 covers 15 residues. Trimming took 0 bases from V and 0 from J, leaving 7 bases between them. Germline V gene lookup returns CDR1 SGHRS and CDR2 YFSETQ. The CDR3 DNA sequence: TGCGCCAGCAGCTTGGCGCCAGCCTCTGGAAACACCATATATTTT. Translating it yields CASSLAPASGNTIYF.

This clonotype was recorded many times. The rearrangement links TRBV29-1 to TRBJ2-7; tentatively, D is TRBD2 (6 bases). With 5 bases removed from V and 0 bases from J, the gap between germline ends came to 11 bases. Germline lookup yields CDR1 SQVTM and CDR2 ANQGSEA. The CDR3 extends over 13 amino acids. CDR3 nucleotide sequence: TGCAGCGTTTTGGGGGGAAGCTCCTACGAGCAGTACTTC. This codes for CSVLGGSSYEQYF.

This clonotype was observed a handful of times. CDR3 sequence (DNA): TGTGCCAGCAGGACACCGGGACTAGCTACAGCCAAAAACATTCAGTACTTC. Its protein product is CASRTPGLATAKNIQYF. The rearrangement links TRBV11-2 to TRBJ2-4, with 9 bases lining up with TRBD2. CDR1 and CDR2 (germline): SGHAT, FQNNGV. The CDR3 contains 17 residues. Germline trimming cut 6 bases from V and 0 bases from J; bases unmatched to any gene: 9.

This clonotype was detected a few times. The chain joins TRBV3-1 to TRBJ1-1, with D unclear. This CDR3 contains 17 residues. The V gene's germline CDR1 is LGHDT and CDR2 YNNKEL (reference sequence). The V and J ends lost 1 base and 6 bases respectively, with 21 bases between them. Here the CDR3 DNA reads TGTGCCAGCAGCCAAGGTTCGGTACTTCGGTCAGAAGCTGAAGCTTTCTTT. Translation gives CASSQGSVLRSEAEAFF.

The J gene is TRBJ2-6, the V gene TRBV10-3; D may be TRBD1 (6 bases). Germline loops: CDR1 ENHRY, CDR2 SYGVKD. The CDR3 spans 16 residues. Trimming cost V 4 bases and J 0 bases, with 10 bases left between them. The CDR3 DNA reads as TGTGCCATCAGTGGGCGGACAGCCTCTGGGGCCAACGTCCTGACTTTC. This translates into CAISGRTASGANVLTF.

This clonotype was detected a few times. The V call is TRBV5-1, the J call TRBJ2-2; 7 bases agree with TRBD2. V lost 2 bases to trimming and J lost 4 bases; unmatched junction nucleotides: 8. Germline values: CDR1 SGHRS, CDR2 YFSETQ. The CDR3 covers 16 residues. CDR3 DNA sequence: TGCGCCAGCAGCTTCGCGGGAGCTCGGAGCACCGGGGAGCTGTTTTTT. Residues: CASSFAGARSTGELFF.

This clonotype is a singleton in its sample. V gene TRBV18 combines with J gene TRBJ2-5, with D possibly matching TRBD2 (6 bases). V was clipped by 6 bases and J by 6 bases, with 17 bases between them. In germline, CDR1 is KGHSH, CDR2 LQKENI. The CDR3 is 14 residues long. The CDR3 nucleotides are TGTGCCAGCTCCCCAACGACGGAGGGGCAGACCCAGTACTTC. This translates into CASSPTTEGQTQYF.

This clonotype was observed many times. The chain is built from TRBV7-2 and TRBJ2-1; TRBD2 aligns across 7 bases. The V and J ends lost 4 bases and 5 bases, in that order; junction bases with no gene match: 11. The germline V gene encodes CDR1 SGHTA and CDR2 FQGNSA. The CDR3 loop spans 16 amino acids. The DNA for the CDR3 is TGTGCCAGCAGCTCCGTAGGGCTAGCGGATGACAATGAGCAGTTCTTC. Translation gives CASSSVGLADDNEQFF. The full variable domain, in which reference TRBV7-2 and TRBJ2-1 provide the parts outside the CDR3, is GAGVSQSPSNKVTEKGKDVELRCDPISGHTALYWYRQSLGQGLEFLIYFQGNSAPDKSGLPSDRFSAERTGGSVSTLTIQRTQQEDSAVYLCASSSVGLADDNEQFFGPGTRLTVL.

This clonotype was recorded at least ten times. The J gene is TRBJ2-4, the V gene TRBV6-2 or TRBV6-3, with D perhaps being TRBD1 or TRBD2 (6 bases each). The germline V gene has CDR1 MNHEY and CDR2 SVGEGT. V was pared by 2 bases and J by 0 bases, with 14 bases between. The length of the CDR3 is 17 residues. DNA of the CDR3: TGTGCCAGCAGTTACGTCGGGGGCAAACTAGCCAAAAACATTCAGTACTTC. Amino acid sequence: CASSYVGGKLAKNIQYF.

This clonotype appeared a few times. The chain is built from TRBV5-1 and TRBJ1-4, with D tentatively TRBD1 (6 bases). Germline V CDR1 and CDR2: SGHRS, YFSETQ. Trimming took 4 bases from V and 0 from J, leaving 22 bases between them. The CDR3 sequence is 19 residues long. CDR3 sequence: CASSPDPAGAGATNEKLFF. In nucleotides, the CDR3 is TGCGCCAGCAGCCCCGACCCAGCAGGGGCTGGGGCAACTAATGAAAAACTGTTTTTT. Looking up the rest from reference TRBV5-1 and TRBJ1-4 gives the full variable domain: KAGVTQTPRYLIKTRGQQVTLSCSPISGHRSVSWYQQTPGQGLQFLFEYFSETQRNKGNFPGRFSGRQFSNSRSEMNVSTLELGDSALYLCASSPDPAGAGATNEKLFFGSGTQLSVL.

Notes on this clonotype: The junction shows a germline mismatch at one end, possibly a read error. The chain uses TRBV25-1 and TRBJ2-7; TRBD2 is a possible D gene (5 bases). The CDR3 covers 13 residues. The germline V gene encodes CDR1 MGHDK and CDR2 SYGVNS. CDR3 amino acids: CASSEGGSFEQYF. In DNA, the CDR3 is TGTGCCAGCAGTGAAGGCGGGTCCTTCGAGCAGTACTTC.

This clonotype came up a few times. The rearrangement uses TRBV2 and TRBJ1-4; 8 bases are shared with TRBD1. The length of the CDR3 is 16 residues. Germline lookup yields CDR1 SNHLY and CDR2 FYNNEI. The V segment lost 5 bases and the J segment 5 bases; nucleotides outside the gene matches: 10. The CDR3, as DNA: TGTGCCAGCAGTTTAAAGATCCGGGACAGGAATGAAAAACTGTTTTTT. Its protein is CASSLKIRDRNEKLFF.

J is TRBJ2-7 and V is TRBV7-9; D remains unclear. The CDR3 runs 12 residues. The V gene lost 6 bases and the J gene lost 7 bases, with 13 bases spanning the gap. Germline values: CDR1 SEHNR, CDR2 FQNEAQ (reference sequence). The CDR3 sequence: CASRYHYNEQYF. For the CDR3, the DNA is TGTGCCAGCAGGTACCACTACAATGAGCAGTACTTC. Together with reference TRBV7-9 and TRBJ2-7, the CDR3 gives the full variable domain: DTGVSQNPRHKITKRGQNVTFRCDPISEHNRLYWYRQTLGQGPEFLTYFQNEAQLEKSRLLSDRFSAERPKGSFSTLEIQRTEQGDSAMYLCASRYHYNEQYFGPGTRLTVT.

On this clonotype itself: The junction departs from the called germline gene at one end, perhaps through a read error. This chain connects TRBV20-1 to TRBJ2-7, with 11 nucleotides matching TRBD2. Germline values: CDR1 DFQATT, CDR2 SNEGSKA (reference sequence). CDR3 length equals 13 residues. CDR3 residues: CSVRLAGHYGQYF. The CDR3 DNA reads as TGCAGTGTTCGACTAGCGGGGCACTACGGGCAGTACTTC.

This rearrangement joins TRBV15 to TRBJ1-3; D may be TRBD1 (5 bases). Trimming removed 0 bases from V and 2 bases from J, with 17 bases in between. CDR3 length: 18 residues. Germline V gene data show CDR1 as LNHNV and CDR2 as YYDKDF (reference sequence). DNA of the CDR3: TGTGCCACCAGCAGAGATTTACTCACCAGGGTCGCTGGAAACACCATATATTTT. Translating it yields CATSRDLLTRVAGNTIYF.